Sequencing of this TCR beta chain was carried out in a study of identical twins. Study-wide points: Abundant cord blood beta clonotypes carried fewer insertions; memory repertoires showed none.

TCRdb processed the 5' RACE reads anew with MiXCR; each CDR3 protein has one entry. The sample comprises some 900,000 distinct CDR3 sequences, 10% to 15% of which are singletons, and around 1.5% rests with the top ten. This CDR3 comprises 17 residues. Germline V gene sequence: CDR1 SGHTA, CDR2 FQGTGA. Trimming left V 5 bases short and J 3 bases short, with 19 bases between. This clonotype was picked up a small number of times. Its antigen is as yet unknown. The same sample was also studied in work on yellow fever vaccine responses in identical twins.

Sequencing was done on a sample of PBMCs. The receptor's source is a woman younger than 30 in good health. The chain has TRBV7-3 and TRBJ2-2; the D gene could be TRBD1 or TRBD2 (5 bases each). The CDR3 sequence is CASSKGFALGDTGELFF. The CDR3 bases are TGTGCCAGCAGCAAGGGGTTCGCCCTGGGGGACACCGGGGAGCTGTTTTTT.